A single sample gave rise to the 11 T cell receptor beta chains below, sequenced in a study of graft-versus-host responses after intestinal transplantation. The starting material, graft tissue, was processed to release intraepithelial and lamina propria lymphocytes. Data came from immunoSEQ multiplex PCR; TCRdb stores just in-frame clones and leaves some out. Of 15,000 to 20,000 clones listed, 65% to 85% are singletons. The sequences come from ileum tissue, collected 20 days after intestinal transplant. The receptor set was obtained from a human patient who received an intestinal transplant, so some T cells may come from the graft donor.

This clone was seen more than once but under ten times. The CDR3 loop reads CASSSLAGGASQETQYF. DNA of the CDR3: TGTGCCAGCAGTTCGCTGGCGGGAGGGGCTAGTCAAGAGACCCAGTACTTC. This rearrangement joins TRBV27 to TRBJ2-5; 9 bases are a match to TRBD2. The ends lost 4 bases at V and 2 bases at J; junction bases unmatched: 11. Per the germline V gene, CDR1 is MNHEY and CDR2 is SMNVEV (reference sequence). The CDR3 totals 17 residues.

The V gene is TRBV21-1, the J gene TRBJ1-1. TRBV21-1 represents a pseudogene. The CDR3 sequence is 12 residues long. The CDR3 coding sequence is TGTGCCAGCAGCTTCCGGAACACTGAAGCTTTCTTT. This codes for CASSFRNTEAFF.

The chain links TRBV11-2 to TRBJ2-7; D is perhaps TRBD1 (6 bases). Germline V gene lookup returns CDR1 SGHAT and CDR2 FQNNGV. The CDR3 totals 14 residues. The V end was cut by 2 bases, the J end by 7 bases, with 15 bases between. CDR3 coding DNA: TGTGCCAGCAGCTTAAACAGGGCGGTATGGGAGCAGTACTTC. This codes for CASSLNRAVWEQYF.

By share, this clone ranks as medium-sized. Mismatch with germline at one junction end may stem from a read error. This chain uses TRBV2 with TRBJ1-5, with 7 bases fitting TRBD1. This CDR3 comprises 16 residues. Germline CDR1 reads SNHLY; CDR2 reads FYNNEI. CDR3 residues: CASSEDRVQRDQPQHF. CDR3 DNA: TGTGCCAGCAGCGAAGACAGGGTCCAGAGAGATCAGCCCCAGCATTTT.

This rearrangement joins TRBV9 to TRBJ2-2; D call uncertain. The germline V and J ends were trimmed by 0 bases and 4 bases, with 4 bases remaining between them. Germline V gene data show CDR1 as SGDLS and CDR2 as YYNGEE. The CDR3 contains 13 residues. CDR3 protein: CASSVDGTGELFF. The CDR3 region has the DNA TGTGCCAGCAGCGTAGACGGCACCGGGGAGCTGTTTTTT.

This chain connects TRBV7-9 to TRBJ2-2; D uncertain. CDR3 length: 15 amino acids. Trimming took 3 bases from V and 0 from J, leaving 8 bases between them. CDR1 SEHNR and CDR2 FQNEAQ come from the germline V gene (reference sequence). For the CDR3, the DNA is TGTGCCAGCAGCTTGGTGATAGCGAACACCGGGGAGCTGTTTTTT. Translated, it gives CASSLVIANTGELFF.

This clone was found once. This sequence joins TRBV5-4 and TRBJ1-1, with unresolved D. The CDR3 is 14 amino acids. Germline CDR1 SGHNT, CDR2 YYREEE (reference sequence). V was trimmed by 1 base and J by 10 bases, leaving 17 bases between them. The CDR3 DNA follows: TGTGCCAGCAGCTTGTGGTTTGCACCCGAGGGAGCTTTCTTT. This gives the protein CASSLWFAPEGAFF.

This rearrangement joins TRBV7-9 to TRBJ2-3; D uncertain. This CDR3 comprises 15 residues. Between the trimmed V and J ends, which lost 3 bases and 0 bases, there was a span of 10 bases. Germline V CDR1 and CDR2: SEHNR, FQNEAQ (reference sequence). In nucleotides, the CDR3 is TGTGCCAGCAGCTTGGGCCTTCGAAGCACAGATACGCAGTATTTT. It encodes CASSLGLRSTDTQYF.

The chain links TRBV5-1 to TRBJ1-5, with 7 bases lining up with TRBD1. Germline assignment: CDR1 SGHRS and CDR2 YFSETQ. The junction had 6 bases not matched to a gene; V was cut back by 4 bases and J by 5 bases. The CDR3 consists of 14 residues. This CDR3 reads CASSPGDSDQPQHF. CDR3 bases: TGCGCCAGCAGCCCGGGGGACAGCGATCAGCCCCAGCATTTT.

The chain couples TRBV9 to TRBJ2-7, with TRBD2 matching 14 bases. V shed 0 bases and J 6 bases; nucleotides not matched to a gene: 2. This CDR3 has 15 residues. Per the germline V gene, CDR1 is SGDLS and CDR2 is YYNGEE. Written as DNA, the CDR3 is TGTGCCAGCAGCGTAGTGGGGACTAGCGGGGGCGAGCAGTACTTC. It specifies CASSVVGTSGGEQYF.

The chain joins TRBV4-1 to TRBJ1-2, with 8 bases identical to TRBD1. Per germline, CDR1 MGHRA and CDR2 YSYEKL. V shed 0 bases and J 5 bases; nucleotides not matched to a gene: 2. There are 14 residues in the CDR3. The CDR3 loop reads CASSQDRTGYGYTF. CDR3 in DNA: TGCGCCAGCAGCCAAGATCGGACAGGGTATGGCTACACCTTC.